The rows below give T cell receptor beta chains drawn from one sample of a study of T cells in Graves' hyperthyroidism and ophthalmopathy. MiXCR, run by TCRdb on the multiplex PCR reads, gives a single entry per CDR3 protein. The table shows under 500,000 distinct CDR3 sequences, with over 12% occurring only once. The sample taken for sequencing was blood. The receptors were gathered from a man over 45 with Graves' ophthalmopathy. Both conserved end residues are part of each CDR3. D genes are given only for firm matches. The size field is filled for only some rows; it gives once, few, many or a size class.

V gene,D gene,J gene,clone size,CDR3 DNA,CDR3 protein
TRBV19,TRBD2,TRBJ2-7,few,TGTGCCAGTAGTTGGACTAGCGGCCGCACCGAGCAGTACTTC,CASSWTSGRTEQYF
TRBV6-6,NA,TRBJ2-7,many,TGTGCCAGCAGTTACTTGGGCGCGCAGTACTTC,CASSYLGAQYF
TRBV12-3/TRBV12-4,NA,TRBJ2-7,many,TGTGCCAGCAGCGCCGGGGTGTATCTCTACGAGCAGTACTTC,CASSAGVYLYEQYF
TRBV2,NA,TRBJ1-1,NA,TGTGCCAGTGCCACGGTGGTAAACACTGAAGCTTCCTTT,CASATVVNTEASF
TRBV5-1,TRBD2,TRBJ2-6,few,TGCGCCAGCAGCCCGGGACTAGCGGGAACAATAATTGGGGCCAACGTCCTGACTTTC,CASSPGLAGTIIGANVLTF
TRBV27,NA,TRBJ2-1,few,TGTGCCAGCATCAACTATCGTTCCGGTTCCTCCTACAATGAGCAGTTCTTC,CASINYRSGSSYNEQFF
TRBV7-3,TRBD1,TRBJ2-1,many,TGTGCCAGCAGCTCTTCCGGGACAGGGTCTTGGAATGAGCAGTTCTTC,CASSSSGTGSWNEQFF
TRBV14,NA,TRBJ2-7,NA,TGTGCCAGCAGCCAGGATAGGGGGACCCTGTATTCCTACGAGCAGTACTTC,CASSQDRGTLYSYEQYF
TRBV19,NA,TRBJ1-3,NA,TGTGCCAGTAGTATACTCGCGTGGATTGGAAACACCATATATTTT,CASSILAWIGNTIYF
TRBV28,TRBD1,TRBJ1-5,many,TGTGCCAGCATCAGGGGACAGGGGAGCAATCAGCCCCAGCATTTT,CASIRGQGSNQPQHF
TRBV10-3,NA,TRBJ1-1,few,TGTGCCATCAGTGAGAACAGGGTAGGTGCCACTGAAGCTTTCTTT,CAISENRVGATEAFF
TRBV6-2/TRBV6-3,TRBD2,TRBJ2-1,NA,TGTGCCAGCGCAAAATTGACTAGCGGGAGAGGCAATGAGCAGTTCTTC,CASAKLTSGRGNEQFF
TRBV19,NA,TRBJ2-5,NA,TGTGCCAGTAGTATGGGGCAGCGCCAAGAGACCCAGTACTTC,CASSMGQRQETQYF
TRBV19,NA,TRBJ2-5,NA,TGTGCCAGTAGCACCCGACATGAGGTAGAACCTTACTTC,CASSTRHEVEPYF
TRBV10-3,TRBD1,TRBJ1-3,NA,TGTGCCATCAGTGGGACAGGGTTGAACACCATATATTTT,CAISGTGLNTIYF
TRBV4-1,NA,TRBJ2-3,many,TGCGCCAGCAGCAGCACTAGACTCCACACAGATACGCAGTATTTT,CASSSTRLHTDTQYF
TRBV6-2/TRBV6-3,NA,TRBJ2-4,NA,TGTGCCAGCAGTTACTCCCCCATGAAAAACATTCAGTACTTC,CASSYSPMKNIQYF
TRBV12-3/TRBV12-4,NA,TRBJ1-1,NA,TGTGCCAGCAGTCCCACATCGGGGACACAAAACACTGAAGCTTTCTTT,CASSPTSGTQNTEAFF
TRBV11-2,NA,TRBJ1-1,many,TGTGCCAGCAGCTTAGGCCAAGGGCTCAGTTCCGTCTTT,CASSLGQGLSSVF
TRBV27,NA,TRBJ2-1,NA,TGTGCCAGCAGTTTATCAAAAACCGTCCCCTACAATGAGCAGTTCTTC,CASSLSKTVPYNEQFF
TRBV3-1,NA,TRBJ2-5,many,TGTGCCAGCAGAGCCAGGGGTCAGGAGACCCAGTACTTC,CASRARGQETQYF
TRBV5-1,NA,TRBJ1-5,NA,TGCGCCAGCAGCTTGGAGGGTGCTAGCAATCAGCCCCAGCATTTT,CASSLEGASNQPQHF
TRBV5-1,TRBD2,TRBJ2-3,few,TGCGCCAGCTGTACTAGCGGGACTAGCACAGATACGCAGTATTTT,CASCTSGTSTDTQYF
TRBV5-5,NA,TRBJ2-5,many,TGTGCCAGCAGCTTGGAGCAGGTACAGTACTTC,CASSLEQVQYF
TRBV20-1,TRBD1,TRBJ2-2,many,TGCAGTGCGTACCCCGGGACAGGGAACACCGGGGAGCTGTTTTTT,CSAYPGTGNTGELFF
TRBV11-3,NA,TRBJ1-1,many,TGTGCCAGCAGCTTAGCCGGACATAACACTGAAGCTTTCTTT,CASSLAGHNTEAFF
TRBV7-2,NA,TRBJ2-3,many,TGTGCCAGCAAATCTCGGGGCCGCACAGATACGCAGTATTTT,CASKSRGRTDTQYF
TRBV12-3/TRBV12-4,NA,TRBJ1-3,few,TGTGCCAGCAGACAGACGGGGGGCGGAAACACCATATATTTT,CASRQTGGGNTIYF
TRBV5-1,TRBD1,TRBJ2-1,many,TGCGCCAGCAGCTTGTGGGACAGCTACAATGAGCAGTTCTTC,CASSLWDSYNEQFF
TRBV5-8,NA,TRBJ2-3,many,TGTGCCAGCAGCTTTCGAGACACAGATACGCAGTATTTT,CASSFRDTDTQYF
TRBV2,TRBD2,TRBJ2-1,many,TGTGCCAGCAGTGACCCGGGACTAGCGGTCTACAATGAGCAGTTCTTC,CASSDPGLAVYNEQFF
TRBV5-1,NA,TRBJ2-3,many,TGCGCCAGCAGCTTCGGGGGCGCAGATACGCAGTATTTT,CASSFGGADTQYF
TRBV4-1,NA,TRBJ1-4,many,TGCGCCAGCAGCCAAAGCGGGACGGTAGAAGGTGAAAAACTGTTTTTT,CASSQSGTVEGEKLFF
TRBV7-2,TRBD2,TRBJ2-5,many,TGTGCCAGCAGCTTACATATAGCGGGAGGCGAGACCCAGTACTTC,CASSLHIAGGETQYF
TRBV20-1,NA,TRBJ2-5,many,TGCAGTGCTAGTCGCGGAAACCAAGAGACCCAGTACTTC,CSASRGNQETQYF
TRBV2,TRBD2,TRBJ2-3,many,TGTGCCAGCAGTGACAATAGCGGGAGGGCTCCAGATACGCAGTATTTT,CASSDNSGRAPDTQYF
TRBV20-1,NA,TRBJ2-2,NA,TGCAGTGCTAGGGAGCTGATAACCGGGGAGCTGTTTTTT,CSARELITGELFF
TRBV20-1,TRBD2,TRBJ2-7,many,TGCAGTGCTTCTAGCGGGAGAGGTCTGGACGAGCAGTACTTC,CSASSGRGLDEQYF
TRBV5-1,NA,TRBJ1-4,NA,TGCGCCAGCAGCTTGGTCGGGTCGGAAACTAATGAAAAACTGTTTTTT,CASSLVGSETNEKLFF
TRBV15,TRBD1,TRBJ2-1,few,TGTGCCACCGAGAGAACAGGGGTGTACAATGAGCAGTTCTTC,CATERTGVYNEQFF
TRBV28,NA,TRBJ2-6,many,TGTGCCAGCAGTTCTGGTGAGCAACCCTCTGGGGCCAACGTCCTGACTTTC,CASSSGEQPSGANVLTF
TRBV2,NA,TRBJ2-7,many,TGTGCCAGCAGTCCCGAAAGGGGGGGTGACGAGCAGTACTTC,CASSPERGGDEQYF
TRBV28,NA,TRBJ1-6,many,TGTGCCAGCAGTTTAGGGGGGGCTCTCTATAATTCACCCCTCCACTTT,CASSLGGALYNSPLHF
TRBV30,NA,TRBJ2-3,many,TGTGCCTGGAGTGTAAGGCATACGCAGTATTTT,CAWSVRHTQYF
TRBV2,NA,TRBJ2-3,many,TGTGCCAGCAGTGGTGGGGGTAGCGACGGGACAGATACGCAGTATTTT,CASSGGGSDGTDTQYF
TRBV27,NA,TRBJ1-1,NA,TGTGCCAGCAGTTTTCAGGGGAGTAGTTCTGAAGCTTTCTTT,CASSFQGSSSEAFF
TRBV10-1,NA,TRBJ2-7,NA,TGCGCCAGCAGTCCCACCACTAACGGGACGAGAGGTTACGAGCAGTACTTC,CASSPTTNGTRGYEQYF
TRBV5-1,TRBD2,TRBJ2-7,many,TGCGCCAGCAGCCCGAATAGCGGGAGGACCGTCTACGAGCAGTACTTC,CASSPNSGRTVYEQYF
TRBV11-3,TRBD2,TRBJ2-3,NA,TGTGCCAGCAGCCAAAAGCTAGCGGGAGGGAGGGATACGCAGTATTTT,CASSQKLAGGRDTQYF
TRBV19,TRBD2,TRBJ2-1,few,TGTGCCAGTGGGACTAGCGGGGGGGGTAATGAGCAGTTCTTC,CASGTSGGGNEQFF
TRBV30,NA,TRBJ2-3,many,TGTGCCTGGAGTTCCGGAGATACGCAGTATTTT,CAWSSGDTQYF
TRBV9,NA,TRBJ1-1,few,TGTGCCAGCAGCGTAGAAGGGGAGGGCACTGAAGCTTTCTTT,CASSVEGEGTEAFF
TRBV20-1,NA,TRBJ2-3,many,TGCAGTGCTCTGACAGCACAAGATACGCAGTATTTT,CSALTAQDTQYF
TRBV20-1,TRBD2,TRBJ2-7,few,TGCAGTGCTGTTACCGGGACTAGGGGATACGAGCAGTACTTC,CSAVTGTRGYEQYF
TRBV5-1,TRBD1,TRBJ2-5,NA,TGCGCCAGCAGCGAGGACAGGGCGGGCGAGACCCAGTACTTC,CASSEDRAGETQYF